The rows below give T cell receptor beta chains drawn from one sample of a study of cytomegalovirus exposure and HLA in healthy donors. The data were produced by immunoSEQ multiplex PCR, yet TCRdb's version contains in-frame clones alone and is incomplete. Of 90,000 to 100,000 clones in the sample, about two thirds were seen once. Material: PBMCs. These receptors all stem from a female donor in good health and CMV-seronegative. CDR3s include the opening cysteine and the closing phenylalanine or tryptophan. The D gene is left open where the match is weak. For some rows the clone size is stated as once, few or many, or as a class when expanded; others skip it.

v_gene: TRBV7-9
d_gene: TRBD2
j_gene: TRBJ2-1
abundance: NA
CDR3nt: TGTGCCAGCAGCGAAGAGGGGCGGGGGACGTACAATGAGCAGTTCTTC
CDR3aa: CASSEEGRGTYNEQFF

v_gene: TRBV30
d_gene: TRBD2
j_gene: TRBJ2-5
abundance: once
CDR3nt: TGTGCCTGGAGGGACATAGCGGGAGAAGAGACCCAGTACTTC
CDR3aa: CAWRDIAGEETQYF

v_gene: TRBV7-6
d_gene: TRBD2
j_gene: TRBJ2-3
abundance: few
CDR3nt: TGTGCCAGCAGCTTAGCGGGGGGGTCGGGAGATACGCAGTATTTT
CDR3aa: CASSLAGGSGDTQYF

v_gene: TRBV6-1
d_gene: TRBD1
j_gene: TRBJ2-1
abundance: few
CDR3nt: TGTGCCAGCAGTGAATGGGACAGGGTGAACAATGAGCAGTTCTTC
CDR3aa: CASSEWDRVNNEQFF

v_gene: TRBV7-3
d_gene: NA
j_gene: TRBJ2-1
abundance: few
CDR3nt: TGTGCCAGCAGCTCTGGTACGGGGAGCTCCTACAATGAGCAGTTCTTC
CDR3aa: CASSSGTGSSYNEQFF

v_gene: TRBV2
d_gene: TRBD1
j_gene: TRBJ1-2
abundance: NA
CDR3nt: TGTGCCAGCAGCCCCCCACCGGGACAGGGGTCCTATGGCTACACCTTC
CDR3aa: CASSPPPGQGSYGYTF

v_gene: TRBV30
d_gene: TRBD2
j_gene: TRBJ2-3
abundance: NA
CDR3nt: TGTGCCTGGAGTGCGACTAGCGCAGATACGCAGTATTTT
CDR3aa: CAWSATSADTQYF

v_gene: TRBV28
d_gene: NA
j_gene: TRBJ2-1
abundance: NA
CDR3nt: TGTGCCAGCAGTTTGTCCGGGAGCCGTAATGAGCAGTTCTTC
CDR3aa: CASSLSGSRNEQFF

v_gene: TRBV15
d_gene: NA
j_gene: TRBJ2-3
abundance: NA
CDR3nt: TGTGCCACCAGCGGAGGAGGGTTCGATACGCAGTATTTT
CDR3aa: CATSGGGFDTQYF

v_gene: TRBV28
d_gene: NA
j_gene: TRBJ2-2
abundance: NA
CDR3nt: TGTGCCAGCAGCCAACTCTCCGGGGAGCTGTTTTTT
CDR3aa: CASSQLSGELFF

v_gene: TRBV7-9
d_gene: NA
j_gene: TRBJ2-1
abundance: NA
CDR3nt: TGTGCCAGCAGCTTAGGGAGGGTCTCCTACAATGAGCAGTTCTTC
CDR3aa: CASSLGRVSYNEQFF

v_gene: TRBV6-5
d_gene: TRBD1
j_gene: TRBJ1-2
abundance: NA
CDR3nt: TGTGCCAGCAGTTACGGGGGGACAGGACGTGGGGGTGGCTACACCTTC
CDR3aa: CASSYGGTGRGGGYTF

v_gene: TRBV4-2
d_gene: NA
j_gene: TRBJ2-1
abundance: NA
CDR3nt: TGTGCCAGCAGCCAAGAGGATGGACTACTCTACAATGAGCAGTTCTTC
CDR3aa: CASSQEDGLLYNEQFF

v_gene: TRBV5-6
d_gene: NA
j_gene: TRBJ2-3
abundance: NA
CDR3nt: TGTGCCAGCAGCTTGTACTCTGGCGGGGTGGCAGATACGCAGTATTTT
CDR3aa: CASSLYSGGVADTQYF

v_gene: TRBV4-3
d_gene: NA
j_gene: TRBJ2-5
abundance: NA
CDR3nt: TGCGCCAGCAGCCAAGATCTAGAGAGGGAGACCCAGTACTTC
CDR3aa: CASSQDLERETQYF

v_gene: TRBV2
d_gene: TRBD1
j_gene: TRBJ1-1
abundance: NA
CDR3nt: TGTGCCAGCAGTTTAGGGGGCAGGGGACGCCCGAACACTGAAGCTTTCTTT
CDR3aa: CASSLGGRGRPNTEAFF

v_gene: TRBV28
d_gene: NA
j_gene: TRBJ1-2
abundance: once
CDR3nt: TGTGCCAGCACCGTGGGTGGGGGGTATACTAACTATGGCTACACCTTC
CDR3aa: CASTVGGGYTNYGYTF

v_gene: TRBV6-6
d_gene: NA
j_gene: TRBJ2-7
abundance: NA
CDR3nt: TGTGCCAGCAGTCCGGCCGGGGATCTCATCCACGAGCAGTACTTC
CDR3aa: CASSPAGDLIHEQYF

v_gene: TRBV30
d_gene: TRBD1
j_gene: TRBJ2-7
abundance: NA
CDR3nt: TGTGCCTGGGGACCGGGACAGGGGGCGTGGGAGCAGTACTTC
CDR3aa: CAWGPGQGAWEQYF

v_gene: TRBV30
d_gene: NA
j_gene: TRBJ1-2
abundance: NA
CDR3nt: TGTGCCGGGCCTGCGGGCTGGGGCTACACCTTC
CDR3aa: CAGPAGWGYTF

v_gene: TRBV4-1
d_gene: TRBD1
j_gene: TRBJ2-5
abundance: NA
CDR3nt: TGCGCCAGCAGCCACCAGGGACAGGGCGATAGAGAGACCCAGTACTTC
CDR3aa: CASSHQGQGDRETQYF

v_gene: TRBV7-6
d_gene: TRBD2
j_gene: TRBJ2-5
abundance: NA
CDR3nt: TGTGCCAGCAGCCTCTCCGGGACTAGCGGGAGGTTTCAAGAGACCCAGTACTTC
CDR3aa: CASSLSGTSGRFQETQYF

v_gene: TRBV7-9
d_gene: NA
j_gene: TRBJ2-1
abundance: NA
CDR3nt: TGTGCCAGCTCCGGGTCTGAGCAGTTCTTC
CDR3aa: CASSGSEQFF

v_gene: TRBV5-6
d_gene: NA
j_gene: TRBJ2-7
abundance: NA
CDR3nt: TGTGCCAGCAGCTTGCCCGGGGTCCCATACGAGCAGTACTTC
CDR3aa: CASSLPGVPYEQYF

v_gene: TRBV2
d_gene: TRBD1
j_gene: TRBJ1-5
abundance: few
CDR3nt: TGTGCCAGCAGGGACAGGGGAGGAAATCAGCCCCAGCATTTT
CDR3aa: CASRDRGGNQPQHF

v_gene: TRBV6-1
d_gene: TRBD2
j_gene: TRBJ2-7
abundance: NA
CDR3nt: TGTGCCAGCATCACCGGGACTAGCGGATCCTACGAGCAGTACTTC
CDR3aa: CASITGTSGSYEQYF

v_gene: TRBV7-9
d_gene: TRBD2
j_gene: TRBJ2-7
abundance: NA
CDR3nt: TGTGCCAGCAGCTTGGGGCCCACTAGCGGGGGCACCTACGAGCAGTACTTC
CDR3aa: CASSLGPTSGGTYEQYF

v_gene: TRBV6-1
d_gene: TRBD1
j_gene: TRBJ1-1
abundance: NA
CDR3nt: TGTGCCAGCAGTGAAGCGCACAGGGGGGGTCGTGCTTTCTTT
CDR3aa: CASSEAHRGGRAFF

v_gene: TRBV4-2
d_gene: TRBD1
j_gene: TRBJ1-1
abundance: few
CDR3nt: TGTGCCAGCAGCCAGGCGGGACAGGGTACAACTGAAGCTTTCTTT
CDR3aa: CASSQAGQGTTEAFF

v_gene: TRBV18
d_gene: TRBD2
j_gene: TRBJ2-1
abundance: NA
CDR3nt: TGTGCCAGCTCACCAGGGCTAGCGGGAGATGAGCAGTTCTTC
CDR3aa: CASSPGLAGDEQFF

v_gene: TRBV6-6
d_gene: NA
j_gene: TRBJ2-3
abundance: NA
CDR3nt: TGTGCCAGCAGTCCGCCCGGGGCAGATACGCAGTATTTT
CDR3aa: CASSPPGADTQYF

v_gene: TRBV9
d_gene: NA
j_gene: TRBJ1-2
abundance: NA
CDR3nt: TGTGCCAGCAGCGTAGGGCCGGGAGAAATCTATGGCTACACCTTC
CDR3aa: CASSVGPGEIYGYTF

v_gene: TRBV18
d_gene: NA
j_gene: TRBJ2-2
abundance: NA
CDR3nt: TGTGCCAGCTCACCCGATCTAGGGGTCGGTTCCGGGGAGCTGTTTTTT
CDR3aa: CASSPDLGVGSGELFF

v_gene: TRBV5-1
d_gene: TRBD2
j_gene: TRBJ2-1
abundance: NA
CDR3nt: TGCGCCAGCAGCTGGACTAGCGGCAATGAGCAGTTCTTC
CDR3aa: CASSWTSGNEQFF

v_gene: TRBV5-1
d_gene: NA
j_gene: TRBJ1-1
abundance: NA
CDR3nt: TGCGCCAGCACCCTTCGACACAGGAATGAAGCTTTCTTT
CDR3aa: CASTLRHRNEAFF

v_gene: TRBV19
d_gene: NA
j_gene: TRBJ2-7
abundance: NA
CDR3nt: TGTGCCAGTACCCCCGGCGGGTCCTACGAGCAGTACTTC
CDR3aa: CASTPGGSYEQYF

v_gene: TRBV11-2
d_gene: TRBD1
j_gene: TRBJ2-7
abundance: NA
CDR3nt: TGTGCCAGCAGCCTGGACAGGACCACTTACGAGCAGTACTTC
CDR3aa: CASSLDRTTYEQYF

v_gene: TRBV13
d_gene: TRBD2
j_gene: TRBJ2-1
abundance: NA
CDR3nt: TGTGCCAGCAGCTTAGCCCCAGGACTAGCGGGGGGGTACAATGAGCAGTTCTTC
CDR3aa: CASSLAPGLAGGYNEQFF

v_gene: TRBV29-1
d_gene: TRBD1
j_gene: TRBJ2-5
abundance: NA
CDR3nt: TGCAGCGTTGACCGGACAGGAGGCCAAGAGACCCAGTACTTC
CDR3aa: CSVDRTGGQETQYF

v_gene: TRBV4-1
d_gene: NA
j_gene: TRBJ1-5
abundance: NA
CDR3nt: TGCGCCAGCAGCCAGTCGAGAACAGTAACTCAGCCCCAGCATTTT
CDR3aa: CASSQSRTVTQPQHF

v_gene: TRBV4-2
d_gene: NA
j_gene: TRBJ1-5
abundance: NA
CDR3nt: TGTGCCAGCAGCCAAGATTCGGGGGGTAGTCAGCCCCAGCATTTT
CDR3aa: CASSQDSGGSQPQHF

v_gene: TRBV7-2
d_gene: NA
j_gene: TRBJ2-1
abundance: NA
CDR3nt: TGTGCCAGCAGCAGAATTAGCTCCTACAATGAGCAGTTCTTC
CDR3aa: CASSRISSYNEQFF

v_gene: TRBV5-6
d_gene: NA
j_gene: TRBJ1-1
abundance: NA
CDR3nt: TGTGCCAGCAGCCCCGGGACACGGAACACTGAAGCTTTCTTT
CDR3aa: CASSPGTRNTEAFF

v_gene: TRBV7-2
d_gene: NA
j_gene: TRBJ2-6
abundance: NA
CDR3nt: TGTGCCAGCAGCTTAGCGGGGGCCACTGGGGCCAACGTCCTGACTTTC
CDR3aa: CASSLAGATGANVLTF

v_gene: TRBV5-4
d_gene: NA
j_gene: TRBJ2-7
abundance: few
CDR3nt: TGTGCCAGCAGCCCGGGACTTTCCTCGACCTACGAGCAGTACTTC
CDR3aa: CASSPGLSSTYEQYF

v_gene: TRBV4-1
d_gene: TRBD1
j_gene: TRBJ1-2
abundance: NA
CDR3nt: TGCGCCAGCAGCCAGCCCCGGGACAGGGCGTTTGGCTACACCTTC
CDR3aa: CASSQPRDRAFGYTF

v_gene: TRBV6-5
d_gene: NA
j_gene: TRBJ2-3
abundance: NA
CDR3nt: TGTGCCAGCAGTTACAGCCAGGGGATGGGGGATACGCAGTATTTT
CDR3aa: CASSYSQGMGDTQYF

v_gene: TRBV27
d_gene: NA
j_gene: TRBJ1-1
abundance: NA
CDR3nt: TGTGCCAGCAGTTTAAGATCGGGGGGTTCGACTGAAGCTTTCTTT
CDR3aa: CASSLRSGGSTEAFF

v_gene: TRBV7-9
d_gene: NA
j_gene: TRBJ2-5
abundance: NA
CDR3nt: TGTGCCAGCAGCTTAGCGGGGGCCGAGACCCAGTACTTC
CDR3aa: CASSLAGAETQYF

v_gene: TRBV10-2
d_gene: NA
j_gene: TRBJ2-7
abundance: NA
CDR3nt: TGCGCCAGCGGGAGCGGAGTGAGCTCCTACGAGCAGTACTTC
CDR3aa: CASGSGVSSYEQYF

v_gene: TRBV27
d_gene: TRBD1
j_gene: TRBJ2-6
abundance: NA
CDR3nt: TGTGCCAGCTGGGACAGATCGGCTGGGGCCAACGTCCTGACTTTC
CDR3aa: CASWDRSAGANVLTF

v_gene: TRBV7-9
d_gene: NA
j_gene: TRBJ2-1
abundance: few
CDR3nt: TGTGCCAGCAGGTCTCTGACTCAGCAGTTCTTC
CDR3aa: CASRSLTQQFF